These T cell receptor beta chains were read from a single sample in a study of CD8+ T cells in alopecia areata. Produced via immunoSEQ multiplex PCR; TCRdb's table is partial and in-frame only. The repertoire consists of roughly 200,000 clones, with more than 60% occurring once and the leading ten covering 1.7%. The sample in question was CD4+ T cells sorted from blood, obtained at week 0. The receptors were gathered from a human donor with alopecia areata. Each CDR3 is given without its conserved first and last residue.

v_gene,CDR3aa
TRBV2,ASSQRRDGYT
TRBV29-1,SVEDTEGGTDTQY
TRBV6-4,ASSVAQGAYNEQF
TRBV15,ATSRDLTSGTSTDTQY
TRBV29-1,SVAPRGGNYGYT
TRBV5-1,ASSPKSGGAGGELF
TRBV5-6,ASSPGDGSYEQY
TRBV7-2,ASSLTTSTFYEQY
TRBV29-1,SVAQGNTEAF
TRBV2,ASSEAEWGKRGTQY
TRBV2,ASLRGRDYGYT
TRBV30,AWRRGGTEAF
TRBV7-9,ASSRGQDSNQPQH
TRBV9,ASSGRTSGGKQF
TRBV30,AWNQDTEAF